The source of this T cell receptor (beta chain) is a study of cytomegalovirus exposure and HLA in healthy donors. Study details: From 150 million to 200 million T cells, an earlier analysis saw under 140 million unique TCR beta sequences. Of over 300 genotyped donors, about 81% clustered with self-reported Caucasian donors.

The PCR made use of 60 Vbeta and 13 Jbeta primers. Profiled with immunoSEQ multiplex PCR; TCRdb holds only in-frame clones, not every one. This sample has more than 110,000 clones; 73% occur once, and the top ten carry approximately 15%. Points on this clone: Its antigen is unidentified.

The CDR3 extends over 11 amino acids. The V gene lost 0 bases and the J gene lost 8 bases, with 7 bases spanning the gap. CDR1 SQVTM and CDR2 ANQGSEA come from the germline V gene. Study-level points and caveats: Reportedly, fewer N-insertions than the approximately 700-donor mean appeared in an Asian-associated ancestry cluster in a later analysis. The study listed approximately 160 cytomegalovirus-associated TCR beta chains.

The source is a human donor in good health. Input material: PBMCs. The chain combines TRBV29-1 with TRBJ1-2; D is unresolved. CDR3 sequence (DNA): TGCAGCGTTGAAGATCGGGAGGGCTACACCTTC. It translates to CSVEDREGYTF.